The 9 T cell receptor beta chains given below trace back to one sample, sequenced in a study of CD8 T cells in Susac syndrome. Random hexamers were used to reverse transcribe 0.5 to 1 ug of RNA. TCRdb re-analysed the immunoSEQ multiplex PCR reads in MiXCR, keeping a single row per CDR3 protein. Here the sample spans about 300,000 distinct CDR3 sequences, over 75% being singletons. The sequenced sample consisted of CD8+ T cells from PBMCs. The receptors come from a human donor with multiple sclerosis.

V usage is TRBV19 and J usage is TRBJ1-1; D is undetermined. The CDR3 contains 12 residues. The V gene lost 7 bases and the J gene lost 3 bases, with 9 bases spanning the gap. CDR1 and CDR2 from the germline V gene are LNHDA and SQIVND (reference sequence). The CDR3 spells CASTLGYTEAFF. The CDR3 coding sequence is TGTGCCAGTACCCTAGGATACACTGAAGCTTTCTTT.

The rearrangement uses TRBV28 and TRBJ2-7; D is unclear. Germline V CDR1 and CDR2: MDHEN, SYDVKM. The CDR3 contains 14 residues. Trimming removed 2 bases from V and 0 bases from J, with 8 bases in between. CDR3 bases: TGTGCCAGCAGTTTAAGTGGGTACTCCTACGAGCAGTACTTC. It specifies CASSLSGYSYEQYF.

The chain couples TRBV7-9 to TRBJ2-7; D remains unclear. The CDR3 spans 14 residues. CDR1 and CDR2 (germline): SEHNR, FQNEAQ (reference sequence). The V end lost 5 bases, the J end lost 0 bases, and 11 bases lay between the germline ends. The CDR3, as DNA: TGTGCCAGCAGCCCCCGACTTAGCTCCTACGAGCAGTACTTC. This translates into CASSPRLSSYEQYF.

The chain combines TRBV28 with TRBJ2-7; unclear D gene. The CDR3 spans 12 residues. V lost 8 bases, J lost 2 bases, and 10 bases lay in between. Per germline, CDR1 MDHEN and CDR2 SYDVKM. The CDR3 region is CASQGDTYEQYF. The DNA of the CDR3 is TGTGCCAGCCAAGGTGACACCTACGAGCAGTACTTC.

This clonotype was seen many times. V is TRBV6-1 and J is TRBJ2-5, with 15 bases lining up with TRBD2. Germline V gene sequence: CDR1 MNHNS, CDR2 SASEGT. Trimming removed 5 bases from V and 7 bases from J; junction bases left unmatched: 5. This CDR3 spans 15 amino acids. CDR3 bases: TGTGCCAGCAGTTTATGGACTAGCGGGAGGGGGACCCAGTACTTC. This gives the protein CASSLWTSGRGTQYF.

This chain joins TRBV5-1 and TRBJ2-1, with TRBD2 identical over 16 bases. The V segment lost 3 bases and the J segment 8 bases; nucleotides outside the gene matches: 5. Looked up from germline, CDR1 is SGHRS and CDR2 is YFSETQ. The CDR3 loop spans 16 amino acids. The CDR3 DNA follows: TGCGCCAGCAGCTCGGGACTAGCGGGAGGGCAAGATGAGCAGTTCTTC. It is translated as CASSSGLAGGQDEQFF.

The chain has TRBV9 and TRBJ2-7; TRBD2 agrees at 11 bases. In germline, CDR1 is SGDLS, CDR2 YYNGEE. The V segment lost 3 bases and the J segment 4 bases; nucleotides outside the gene matches: 9. CDR3 length: 16 residues. CDR3 nucleotide sequence: TGTGCCAGCAGCGAGGGAACTAGCGGGAGCGGGTACGAGCAGTACTTC. This translates into CASSEGTSGSGYEQYF.

V gene TRBV5-1 combines with J gene TRBJ2-3, with D perhaps matching TRBD2 (5 bases). The CDR3 has 16 residues. V lost 0 bases and J lost 6, with 17 bases in between. Per germline, CDR1 SGHRS and CDR2 YFSETQ. The CDR3 sequence is CASSLATAVQGDTQYF. CDR3 bases: TGCGCCAGCAGCTTGGCTACAGCGGTACAAGGCGATACGCAGTATTTT.

This clonotype turned up a few times. The chain combines TRBV7-6 with TRBJ2-1, with D perhaps TRBD2 (6 bases). The CDR3 runs to 13 residues. Trimming took off 3 bases at V and 4 bases at J, with 7 bases between the two ends. The germline V gene has CDR1 SGHVS and CDR2 FNYEAQ. The CDR3 here is CASSLRDYNEQFF. The CDR3 nucleotides read TGTGCCAGCAGCTTGCGGGATTACAATGAGCAGTTCTTC.